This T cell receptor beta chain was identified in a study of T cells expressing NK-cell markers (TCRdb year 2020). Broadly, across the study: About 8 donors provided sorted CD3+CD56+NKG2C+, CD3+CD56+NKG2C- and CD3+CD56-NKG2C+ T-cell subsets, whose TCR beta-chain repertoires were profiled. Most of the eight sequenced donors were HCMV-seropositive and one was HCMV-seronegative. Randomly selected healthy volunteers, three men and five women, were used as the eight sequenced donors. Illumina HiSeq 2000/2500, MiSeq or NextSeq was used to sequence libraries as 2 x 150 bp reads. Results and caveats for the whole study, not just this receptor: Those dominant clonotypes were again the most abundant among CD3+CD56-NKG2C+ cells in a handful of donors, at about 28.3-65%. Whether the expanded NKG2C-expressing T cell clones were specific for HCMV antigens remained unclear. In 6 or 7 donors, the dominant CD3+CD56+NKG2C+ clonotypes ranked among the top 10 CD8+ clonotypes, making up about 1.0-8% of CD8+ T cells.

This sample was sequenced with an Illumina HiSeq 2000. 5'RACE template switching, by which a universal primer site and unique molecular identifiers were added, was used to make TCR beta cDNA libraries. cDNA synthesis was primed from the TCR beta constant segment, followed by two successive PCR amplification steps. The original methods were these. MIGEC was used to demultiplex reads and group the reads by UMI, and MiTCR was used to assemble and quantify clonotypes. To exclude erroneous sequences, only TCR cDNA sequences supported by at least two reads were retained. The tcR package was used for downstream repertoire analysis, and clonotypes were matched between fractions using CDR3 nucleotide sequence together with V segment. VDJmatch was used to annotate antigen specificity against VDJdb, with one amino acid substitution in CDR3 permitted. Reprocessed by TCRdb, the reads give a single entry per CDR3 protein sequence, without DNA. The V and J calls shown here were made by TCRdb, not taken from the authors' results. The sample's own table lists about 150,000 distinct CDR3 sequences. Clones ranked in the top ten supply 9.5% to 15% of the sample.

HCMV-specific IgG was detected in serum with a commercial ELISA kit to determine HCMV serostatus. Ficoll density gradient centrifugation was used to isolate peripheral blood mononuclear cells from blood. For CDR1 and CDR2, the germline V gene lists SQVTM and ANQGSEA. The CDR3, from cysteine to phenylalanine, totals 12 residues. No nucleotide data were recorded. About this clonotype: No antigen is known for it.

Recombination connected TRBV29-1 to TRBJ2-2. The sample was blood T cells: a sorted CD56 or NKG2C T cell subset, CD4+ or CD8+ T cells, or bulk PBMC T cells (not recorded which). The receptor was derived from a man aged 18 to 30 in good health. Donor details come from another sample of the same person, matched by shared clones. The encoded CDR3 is CSVVVETGELFF.